Below are 11 T cell receptor beta chains sequenced from a single sample in a study of blood T cell repertoires in COVID-19. Only in-frame clones appear in the TCRdb table, and some are missing; sequencing was by immunoSEQ multiplex PCR. Of around 320,000 clones in the sample, roughly 90% are singletons; the top ten hold 3.5% to 5%. Sequenced material: PBMCs or T cells enriched from blood (not recorded which). The receptors stem from a woman under 30 with acute COVID-19.

CDR3 DNA sequence: TGCAGCGTTGGGACAAAACTGGGCTATGGCTACACCTTC. It specifies CSVGTKLGYGYTF. This chain joins TRBV29-1 and TRBJ1-2; tentatively, D is TRBD1 (5 bases). In germline, CDR1 is SQVTM, CDR2 ANQGSEA. This CDR3 is built from 13 residues. Trimming left V 4 bases short and J 4 bases short, with 13 bases between.

This sequence joins TRBV6-6 and TRBJ1-1, with D unresolved. V was pared by 2 bases and J by 3 bases, with 7 bases between. Germline values: CDR1 MNHNY, CDR2 SVGAGI (reference sequence). The CDR3 covers 13 residues. The CDR3 here is CASSYDTYTEAFF. Written as DNA, the CDR3 is TGTGCCAGCAGTTACGACACTTACACTGAAGCTTTCTTT.

The rearrangement joins TRBV5-1 to TRBJ2-2; D is unclear. CDR3 size: 13 residues. The ends were cut back, 4 bases at V and 6 bases at J, with 10 bases in the middle. Germline CDR1 SGHRS, CDR2 YFSETQ. CDR3: CASSTDRAGELFF. The CDR3, as DNA: TGCGCCAGCAGCACGGATCGGGCCGGGGAGCTGTTTTTT.

The chain couples TRBV7-9 to TRBJ2-1, with 9 nucleotides matching TRBD1. The ends lost 6 bases at V and 8 bases at J; junction bases unmatched: 5. CDR3 length: 13 residues. CDR1 and CDR2 (germline): SEHNR, FQNEAQ (reference sequence). The CDR3, as DNA: TGTGCCAGCAGAGGGACAGGGAGGGATGAGCAGTTCTTC. This encodes CASRGTGRDEQFF.

This chain uses TRBV12-3 or TRBV12-4 with TRBJ2-1; D perhaps matches TRBD1 (5 bases). The CDR3 runs to 12 residues. Between the trimmed V and J ends, which lost 6 bases and 5 bases, there was a span of 8 bases. The CDR3 sequence is CASRDSDNEQFF. For the CDR3, the DNA is TGTGCCAGCAGAGACAGCGACAATGAGCAGTTCTTC.

The chain employs TRBV19 and TRBJ1-2; 7 bases are a match to TRBD1. CDR1 is LNHDA, CDR2 SQIVND, per germline (reference sequence). V gave up 7 bases and J gave up 8 bases; unmatched junction bases: 19. The CDR3 has 16 residues. The CDR3 bases are TGTGCCAGTAAGTCTGGCCCCCGGGACAGTTACGACGGCTACACCTTC. It translates to CASKSGPRDSYDGYTF.

The J gene is TRBJ1-5, the V gene TRBV5-8, with TRBD1 matching over 9 bases. Germline-derived CDR1 and CDR2 are SGHTS and YDEGEE. The CDR3 consists of 17 residues. The junction had 10 bases not matched to a gene; V was cut back by 2 bases and J by 4 bases. The CDR3, as DNA: TGTGCCAGCAGCTTCCACAGGGGGCCAGGAGGGAATCAGCCCCAGCATTTT. Protein product: CASSFHRGPGGNQPQHF.

The V gene is TRBV20-1, the J gene TRBJ2-3; D may be TRBD2 (7 bases). The CDR3 is 17 residues long. V lost 3 bases to trimming and J lost 3 bases, with 22 bases between them. CDR1 is DFQATT, CDR2 SNEGSKA, per germline (reference sequence). Here the CDR3 DNA reads TGCAGTGCTAGTGCATTGGGGGCGGGAGAAAGTACAGATACGCAGTATTTT. Translating it yields CSASALGAGESTDTQYF.

The genes are TRBV6-5 and TRBJ1-6, with D unresolved. The V gene's germline CDR1 is MNHEY and CDR2 SVGAGI. This CDR3 spans 13 amino acids. Deletions cut 6 bases from V and 7 bases from J, with 10 bases between. The CDR3 DNA follows: TGTGCCAGCAGACCCAGGTTAAATTCACCCCTCCACTTT. Residues: CASRPRLNSPLHF.

The chain joins TRBV6-1 to TRBJ2-7; D might be TRBD1 (6 bases). The germline V gene has CDR1 MNHNS and CDR2 SASEGT. V was clipped by 1 base and J by 3 bases, with 13 bases between them. This CDR3 is built from 15 residues. The CDR3: CASSEGWDILYEQYF. The CDR3 DNA follows: TGTGCCAGCAGTGAAGGGTGGGACATCCTCTACGAGCAGTACTTC.

This chain joins TRBV12-5 and TRBJ2-7; D is undetermined. V lost 5 bases and J lost 13, with 12 bases in between. The CDR3 has 10 amino acids. The germline V gene has CDR1 LGHNT and CDR2 FRNRAP. In DNA form, the CDR3 reads TGTGCTAGTGGTCTCCCTCCCCCCTACTTC. It encodes CASGLPPPYF.